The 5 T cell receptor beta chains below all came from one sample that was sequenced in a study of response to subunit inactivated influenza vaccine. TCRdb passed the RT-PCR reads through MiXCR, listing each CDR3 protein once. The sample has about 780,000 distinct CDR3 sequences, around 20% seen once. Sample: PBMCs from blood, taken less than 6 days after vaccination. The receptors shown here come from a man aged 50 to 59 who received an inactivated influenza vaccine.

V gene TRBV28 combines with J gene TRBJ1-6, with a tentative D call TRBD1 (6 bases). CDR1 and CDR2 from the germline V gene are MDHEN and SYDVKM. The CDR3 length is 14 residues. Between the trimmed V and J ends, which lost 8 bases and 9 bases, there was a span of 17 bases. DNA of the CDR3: TGTGCCAGCCATCAGAGGACAGCCGGTTCACCCCTCCACTTT. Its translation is CASHQRTAGSPLHF.

The chain's CDR3 is CASSSPGGLSSSTDTQYF. The CDR3 DNA reads TGTGCCAGCAGTTCCCCGGGGGGCCTTTCCTCTAGCACAGATACGCAGTATTTT. The chain recombines TRBV28 with TRBJ2-3, with a weak D call TRBD2 (7 bases). V was shortened by 4 bases and J by 0 bases, with 20 bases between the two germline ends. CDR1 MDHEN and CDR2 SYDVKM come from the germline V gene. CDR3 length: 18 amino acids.

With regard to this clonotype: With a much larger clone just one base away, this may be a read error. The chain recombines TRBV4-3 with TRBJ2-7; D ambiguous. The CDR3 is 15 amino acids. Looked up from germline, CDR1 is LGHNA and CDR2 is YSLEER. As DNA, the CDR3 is TGCGCCAGCAGCCCCAACTCGCAACTGAACTACGATCAGTACTTC. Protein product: CASSPNSQLNYDQYF.

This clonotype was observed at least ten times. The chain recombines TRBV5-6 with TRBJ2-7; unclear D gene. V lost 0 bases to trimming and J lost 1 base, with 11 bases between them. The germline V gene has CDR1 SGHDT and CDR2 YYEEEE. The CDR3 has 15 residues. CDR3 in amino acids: CASSLVGVSSYEQYF. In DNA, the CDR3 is TGTGCCAGCAGCTTGGTGGGTGTATCTTCCTACGAGCAGTACTTC.

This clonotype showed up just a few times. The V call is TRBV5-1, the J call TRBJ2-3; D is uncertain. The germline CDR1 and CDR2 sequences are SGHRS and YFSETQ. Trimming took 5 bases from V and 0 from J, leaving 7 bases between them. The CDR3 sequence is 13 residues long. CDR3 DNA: TGCGCCAGCAGTGGACCTAGCACAGATACGCAGTATTTT. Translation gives CASSGPSTDTQYF.